These 19 T cell receptor beta chains were all obtained from the same sample, sequenced in a study of post-analysis software for immune sequencing data. Overall study results and limits: There were roughly 5 TRBV segments more frequent in patients than controls, and TRBV5-6, TRBV5-1 and TRBV20-1 were among them.

Their antigens are not known. Built from TCR beta cDNA, the libraries had unique molecular identifiers in them. TCRdb re-called the PCR reads with MiXCR, one entry per CDR3 protein. The table has fewer than 700,000 distinct CDR3 sequences, 44% seen once. Sequenced material: blood. The receptors shown here come from a girl aged 10 to 17 with multiple sclerosis.

Written as DNA, the CDR3 is TGTGCCAGCAGCCAAGGGCCGGGGTCAATAGAGAAACTGTTTTTT. Translated, it gives CASSQGPGSIEKLFF. The chain recombines TRBV3-1 with TRBJ1-4; no clear D gene. V was pared by 1 base and J by 11 bases, with 17 bases between. Germline CDR1 LGHDT, CDR2 YNNKEL (reference sequence). The CDR3 length is 15 residues.

The J gene is TRBJ2-3, the V gene TRBV5-5; 10 bases are shared with TRBD1. CDR1 and CDR2 from the germline V gene are SGHKS and YYEKEE (reference sequence). The CDR3 is made up of 14 amino acids. V lost 5 bases, J lost 5 bases, and 5 bases stayed unmatched. The CDR3 DNA sequence: TGTGCCAGCAGACCCGGGACAGGGGTAGATACGCAGTATTTT. The encoded protein is CASRPGTGVDTQYF.

For this clonotype: Compared with germline, one end of the junction differs, possibly owing to a read error. CDR3 residues: CASSTRMTGNRGSTDAQYF. The DNA of the CDR3 is TGTGCCAGCAGTACACGAATGACAGGGAACCGAGGCAGCACAGATGCGCAGTATTTT. The V gene is TRBV12-3 or TRBV12-4, the J gene TRBJ2-3, with 7 bases lining up with TRBD1. The CDR3 runs to 19 residues.

This sequence joins TRBV12-3 or TRBV12-4 and TRBJ1-5; TRBD1 aligns across 7 bases. V was pared by 7 bases and J by 7 bases, with 16 bases of the junction left unmatched. This CDR3 has 16 amino acids. The CDR3 sequence is CASNLRGGQTGQPQHF. CDR3 bases: TGTGCCAGCAATCTCCGGGGGGGACAGACAGGACAGCCCCAGCATTTT.

V is TRBV11-2 and J is TRBJ2-3; D not certain. Germline CDR1 reads SGHAT; CDR2 reads FQNNGV. The ends were cut back, 3 bases at V and 2 bases at J, with 6 bases in the middle. This CDR3 spans 13 amino acids. In DNA, the CDR3 is TGTGCCAGCAGCTTGGGTCTCACAGATACGCAGTATTTT. Translation gives CASSLGLTDTQYF.

The rearrangement uses TRBV29-1 and TRBJ1-5, with 12 nucleotides matching TRBD1. This CDR3 region has 16 residues. V lost 6 bases, J lost 2 bases, and 8 bases stayed unmatched. Germline V gives CDR1 SQVTM, CDR2 ANQGSEA. The CDR3 protein is CSVGTGGGGGNQPQHF. As DNA, the CDR3 is TGCAGCGTAGGGACAGGGGGCGGGGGTGGCAATCAGCCCCAGCATTTT.

This clonotype was observed a few times. V and J are TRBV10-3 and TRBJ1-2; D is undetermined. Germline assignment: CDR1 ENHRY and CDR2 SYGVKD. CDR3 length: 13 residues. Trimming took off 7 bases at V and 2 bases at J, with 11 bases between the two ends. The DNA for the CDR3 is TGTGCCATCAATCATGAAGGGAACTATGGCTACACCTTC. This translates into CAINHEGNYGYTF.

V is TRBV5-1 and J is TRBJ2-4; tentatively, D is TRBD1 (5 bases). The J call could be wrong; TRBJ2-7 is a better fit for the DNA end. Germline V lookup: CDR1 SGHRS, CDR2 YFSETQ. The CDR3 totals 15 residues. For the CDR3, the DNA is TGCGCCAGCAGCGAGTCTCCAGGGAAATCCTACGAGCAGTACTTC. Encoded protein: CASSESPGKSYEQYF.

To note about this clonotype: This is likely a read error, given that the CDR3 carries no conserved phenylalanine or tryptophan at its end. V usage is TRBV7-9 and J usage is TRBJ2-7; TRBD2 aligns across 11 bases. Germline CDR1 SEHNR, CDR2 FQNEAQ (reference sequence). The trim removed 5 bases at V and 4 bases at J, leaving 7 bases unmatched. The CDR3 totals 15 residues. The CDR3 sequence: CASSPRTSGSYEQYL. CDR3 sequence (DNA): TGTGCCAGCAGCCCCCGAACTAGCGGGAGTTACGAGCAGTACCTC.

The chain is built from TRBV20-1 and TRBJ2-7; 9 nucleotides match TRBD2. This CDR3 is built from 15 residues. The trim removed 0 bases at V and 5 bases at J, leaving 8 bases unmatched. Germline assignment: CDR1 DFQATT and CDR2 SNEGSKA (reference sequence). CDR3 loop: CSAREQASGVDEQYF. CDR3 in DNA: TGCAGTGCTAGAGAGCAGGCTAGCGGGGTCGACGAGCAGTACTTC.

CDR3 protein: CASSAGTPVAKNIQYF. In DNA form, the CDR3 reads TGTGCCAGCAGCGCCGGGACGCCTGTAGCCAAAAACATTCAGTACTTC. J is TRBJ2-4 and V is TRBV9; D may match TRBD1 or TRBD2 (5 bases each). The V and J ends lost 3 bases and 0 bases respectively, with 13 bases between them. The CDR3 runs 16 residues. Per the germline V gene, CDR1 is SGDLS and CDR2 is YYNGEE.

V gene TRBV10-3 combines with J gene TRBJ2-5; D not certain. The CDR3 contains 11 residues. The germline V gene has CDR1 ENHRY and CDR2 SYGVKD. Trimming cost V 6 bases and J 2 bases, with 4 bases left between them. The CDR3 DNA is TGTGCCATCAGACAGCAAGAGACCCAGTACTTC. Translated, it gives CAIRQQETQYF.

The chain recombines TRBV19 with TRBJ2-1, with D maybe TRBD1 (5 bases). This CDR3 comprises 12 residues. Between the trimmed V and J ends, which lost 2 bases and 12 bases, there was a span of 11 bases. Germline V lookup: CDR1 LNHDA, CDR2 SQIVND (reference sequence). The CDR3, as DNA: TGTGCCAGTAGTATATCGGCAGGGATGCAGTTCTTC. Amino acid sequence: CASSISAGMQFF.

In its sample, this clonotype was seen a few times. V usage is TRBV6-1 and J usage is TRBJ2-5; D is perhaps TRBD2 (6 bases). Trimming pared 1 base from V and 5 bases from J, leaving 11 bases between. Germline CDR1 and CDR2: MNHNS and SASEGT. The CDR3 loop spans 14 amino acids. CDR3 sequence reads: CASSEGRGMETQYF. The CDR3 nucleotides read TGTGCCAGCAGTGAAGGGAGGGGAATGGAGACCCAGTACTTC.

The chain links TRBV5-1 to TRBJ2-3; 9 bases are shared with TRBD1. CDR3 length: 17 amino acids. V lost 0 bases, J lost 1 base, and 6 bases stayed unmatched. Germline loops: CDR1 SGHRS, CDR2 YFSETQ. Here the CDR3 reads CASSLAAGTGRTDTQYF. The CDR3 coding sequence is TGCGCCAGCAGCTTGGCGGCGGGGACAGGGCGCACAGATACGCAGTATTTT.

About this clonotype itself: One end of the junction is discordant with germline, which a read error may explain. The gene calls are TRBV20-1 and TRBJ2-5; the D call may be TRBD1 or TRBD2 (6 bases each). This CDR3 contains 15 residues. The V gene's germline CDR1 is DFQATT and CDR2 SNEGSKA (reference sequence). The CDR3 loop is CSARPLGGTEEPQYF. The DNA of the CDR3 is TGCAGTGCTAGACCCTTAGGGGGGACGGAAGAGCCCCAGTACTTC.

The V call is TRBV24-1, the J call TRBJ2-2, with 9 bases matching TRBD1. The CDR3 loop spans 16 amino acids. The V gene's germline CDR1 is KGHDR and CDR2 SFDVKD. V lost 2 bases to trimming and J lost 6 bases; unmatched junction nucleotides: 6. The CDR3 here is CATSDSPGQGPGELFF. The CDR3 DNA reads as TGTGCCACCAGTGATTCCCCGGGACAGGGCCCCGGGGAGCTGTTTTTT.

This clonotype occurred a few times. This rearrangement joins TRBV27 to TRBJ2-1; 7 positions match TRBD1. The CDR3 length is 14 residues. The junction had 10 bases not matched to a gene; V was cut back by 8 bases and J by 6 bases. Germline V CDR1 and CDR2: MNHEY, SMNVEV (reference sequence). The CDR3 DNA is TGTGCCAGCGCAACGAGGGGGCCGGGCAATGAGCAGTTCTTC. Encoded protein: CASATRGPGNEQFF.

The chain combines TRBV10-3 with TRBJ2-1; no clear D gene. Trimming stripped 6 bases from V and 2 bases from J, with 14 bases between. Germline-derived CDR1 and CDR2 are ENHRY and SYGVKD. The CDR3 is 15 residues long. The CDR3 DNA reads TGTGCCATCAGGGATATCACCGAACCCTACAATGAGCAGTTCTTC. This encodes CAIRDITEPYNEQFF.